Below, 31 T cell receptor beta chains from the same sample are listed, as sequenced in a study of blood T cell repertoires in COVID-19. TCRdb's copy holds only in-frame clones and misses some; the assay was immunoSEQ multiplex PCR. This sample has roughly 73,000 clones, with 85% to 90% found just once. Sequenced: peripheral blood. The origin of the receptors is a man older than 75 with acute or convalescent COVID-19.

This chain links TRBV5-4 with TRBJ2-2; TRBD2 matches at 10 bases. The CDR3 spans 16 residues. After removal of 4 bases from V and 4 bases from J, the junction contained 7 bases not matched to a gene. Germline-derived CDR1 and CDR2 are SGHNT and YYREEE (reference sequence). CDR3 coding DNA: TGTGCCAGCAGCGGAGCGGGAGGGCCGAGCACCGGGGAGCTGTTTTTT. Amino acid sequence: CASSGAGGPSTGELFF.

The chain is built from TRBV29-1 and TRBJ1-1; 8 nucleotides agree with TRBD1. Germline values: CDR1 SQVTM, CDR2 ANQGSEA. The CDR3 has 13 residues. The trim removed 7 bases at V and 1 base at J, leaving 5 bases unmatched. The CDR3 DNA follows: TGCAGCGCCCGGGACAGGAAGAACACTGAAGCTTTCTTT. Its translation: CSARDRKNTEAFF.

The gene calls are TRBV29-1 and TRBJ1-2; 10 nucleotides line up with TRBD1. This CDR3 is 14 amino acids long. Germline V gives CDR1 SQVTM, CDR2 ANQGSEA. V lost 4 bases and J lost 2; bases outside the gene matches: 4. The DNA of the CDR3 is TGCAGCGTTGGGGGGACAGGGGACAACTATGGCTACACCTTC. Protein product: CSVGGTGDNYGYTF.

The V gene is TRBV2, the J gene TRBJ1-3; D is perhaps TRBD1 (6 bases). The V end lost 9 bases, the J end lost 6 bases, and 15 bases lay between the germline ends. Germline V CDR1 and CDR2: SNHLY, FYNNEI. The CDR3 is 13 residues long. CDR3 residues: CASLQGETNTIYF. For the CDR3, the DNA is TGTGCCAGTCTACAGGGAGAAACAAACACCATATATTTT.

V is TRBV19 and J is TRBJ2-3; 8 nucleotides match TRBD2. Germline V lookup: CDR1 LNHDA, CDR2 SQIVND (reference sequence). The CDR3 covers 16 residues. J gave up 6 bases and V 2 bases, and 10 bases lay outside the gene matches. The CDR3 reads CASSIPGSGSTDTQYF. In DNA form, the CDR3 reads TGTGCCAGTAGTATACCCGGGAGCGGGAGTACGGATACGCAGTATTTT.

The chain links TRBV24-1 to TRBJ2-1; a weak D match, TRBD1 (6 bases). Germline lookup yields CDR1 KGHDR and CDR2 SFDVKD. This CDR3 region has 13 residues. The V end lost 5 bases, the J end lost 5 bases, and 9 bases lay between the germline ends. CDR3 sequence: CATSGTANNEQFF. The CDR3 nucleotides read TGTGCCACCAGTGGGACAGCGAACAATGAGCAGTTCTTC.

The rearrangement uses TRBV20-1 and TRBJ1-5; D may be TRBD1 (5 bases). CDR1 and CDR2 from the germline V gene are DFQATT and SNEGSKA (reference sequence). The CDR3 extends over 12 amino acids. The V and J ends lost 3 bases and 6 bases respectively, with 9 bases between them. The CDR3 nucleotides read TGCAGTGCTAGTGAGCAGGGTCAGCCCCAGCATTTT. Amino acids: CSASEQGQPQHF.

V and J are TRBV10-3 and TRBJ1-2; 8 nucleotides agree with TRBD1. Trimming removed 0 bases from V and 2 bases from J; junction bases left unmatched: 11. Germline V lookup: CDR1 ENHRY, CDR2 SYGVKD. The CDR3 contains 18 residues. In nucleotides, the CDR3 is TGTGCCATCAGTGAGTCGGGCAGGGGGCATCACGGGAACTATGGCTACACCTTC. Translated, it gives CAISESGRGHHGNYGYTF.

This chain uses TRBV6-5 with TRBJ1-5; TRBD1 matches at 7 bases. V lost 10 bases, J lost 4 bases, and 10 bases stayed unmatched. The CDR3 contains 14 residues. Germline loops: CDR1 MNHEY, CDR2 SVGAGI. The DNA for the CDR3 is TGTGCCACCGACACGGGACAGACTAATCAGCCCCAGCATTTT. Amino acids: CATDTGQTNQPQHF.

The chain joins TRBV4-1 to TRBJ2-1, with a weak D call TRBD1 (5 bases). The CDR3 sequence is 14 residues long. Per germline, CDR1 MGHRA and CDR2 YSYEKL. Trimming removed 0 bases at V and 7 bases at J, with 10 bases between. CDR3 loop: CASSQEVQGNEQFF. The CDR3 coding sequence is TGCGCCAGCAGCCAAGAGGTCCAGGGAAATGAGCAGTTCTTC.

This clone has a handful of counts. The gene calls are TRBV24-1 and TRBJ2-6, with D tentatively TRBD1 (5 bases). This CDR3 is built from 17 residues. The V gene's germline CDR1 is KGHDR and CDR2 SFDVKD. Trimming removed 9 bases from V and 1 base from J, with 18 bases in between. The CDR3 loop reads CATQARTSESGANVLTF. For the CDR3, the DNA is TGTGCCACCCAGGCCCGGACATCCGAATCTGGGGCCAACGTCCTGACTTTC.

This chain joins TRBV2 and TRBJ2-3; 7 bases line up with TRBD1. There are 14 residues in the CDR3. The trim removed 6 bases at V and 2 bases at J, leaving 5 bases unmatched. The germline V gene has CDR1 SNHLY and CDR2 FYNNEI. This chain's CDR3 is CASRGDSNTDTQYF. CDR3 bases: TGTGCCAGCAGGGGGGACAGCAACACAGATACGCAGTATTTT.

CDR3 region: CASRATGRPGEQFF. CDR3 DNA sequence: TGTGCCAGCAGGGCGACAGGGCGGCCGGGTGAGCAGTTCTTC. This chain links TRBV5-6 with TRBJ2-1, with 7 nucleotides matching TRBD1. The CDR3 loop spans 14 amino acids. V was pared by 5 bases and J by 9 bases, with 11 bases of the junction left unmatched. CDR1 SGHDT and CDR2 YYEEEE come from the germline V gene.

The rearrangement uses TRBV5-4 and TRBJ2-3, with 7 positions matching TRBD2. The CDR3 consists of 15 residues. V lost 1 base and J lost 0; bases outside the gene matches: 2. Germline loops: CDR1 SGHNT, CDR2 YYREEE (reference sequence). In DNA, the CDR3 is TGTGCCAGCAGCTTGAATAGCGGGAGCACAGATACGCAGTATTTT. Translating gives CASSLNSGSTDTQYF.

Only one count was recorded for this clone. This chain connects TRBV28 to TRBJ1-5, with 8 bases lining up with TRBD1. Germline V lookup: CDR1 MDHEN, CDR2 SYDVKM. There are 13 residues in the CDR3. The V gene end was trimmed by 5 bases and the J gene end by 6 bases; junction bases not matched to a gene: 3. CDR3 amino acids: CASSGQGGQPQHF. CDR3 DNA sequence: TGTGCCAGCAGTGGACAGGGTGGTCAGCCCCAGCATTTT.

The genes are TRBV11-2 and TRBJ1-1; D is unresolved. The CDR3 loop spans 12 amino acids. Per the germline V gene, CDR1 is SGHAT and CDR2 is FQNNGV. V dropped 3 bases and J dropped 1 base, with 3 bases sitting between them. The CDR3: CASSFQNTEAFF. The CDR3 coding sequence is TGTGCCAGCAGCTTCCAGAACACTGAAGCTTTCTTT. The whole variable domain, filled in from reference TRBV11-2 and TRBJ1-1, reads EAGVAQSPRYKIIEKRQSVAFWCNPISGHATLYWYQQILGQGPKLLIQFQNNGVVDDSQLPKDRFSAERLKGVDSTLKIQPAKLEDSAVYLCASSFQNTEAFFGQGTRLTVV.

The V and J genes are TRBV30 and TRBJ1-4; TRBD1 matches 12 bases. In germline, CDR1 is GTSNPN, CDR2 SVGIG (reference sequence). The CDR3 loop spans 18 amino acids. The V gene end was trimmed by 2 bases and the J gene end by 7 bases; junction bases not matched to a gene: 14. CDR3 sequence: CAWSSRPGQGAPGEKLFF. As DNA, the CDR3 is TGTGCCTGGAGTTCCCGCCCGGGACAGGGGGCGCCGGGTGAAAAACTGTTTTTT.

The V call is TRBV27, the J call TRBJ2-1; perhaps TRBD1 as D (6 bases). V was trimmed by 5 bases and J by 4 bases, leaving 12 bases between them. CDR1 and CDR2 (germline): MNHEY, SMNVEV (reference sequence). The CDR3 loop spans 14 amino acids. CDR3: CASSLDRQYNEQFF. The CDR3 DNA is TGTGCCAGCAGTCTAGACAGGCAATACAATGAGCAGTTCTTC.

The chain links TRBV10-3 to TRBJ1-6; possibly TRBD1 for D (5 bases). V was shortened by 8 bases and J by 8 bases, with 13 bases between the two germline ends. From germline, CDR1 is ENHRY and CDR2 SYGVKD. This CDR3 comprises 13 residues. For the CDR3, the DNA is TGTGCCATCCGGGACGGGGGGGATTCACCCCTCCACTTT. As protein: CAIRDGGDSPLHF.

This chain uses TRBV11-1 with TRBJ2-5; tentatively, D is TRBD2 (5 bases). CDR1 is SGHAT and CDR2 is FQDESV in the germline V gene (reference sequence). This CDR3 contains 13 residues. V was cut by 3 bases and J by 5 bases, with 10 bases left in between. CDR3 nucleotide sequence: TGTGCCAGCAGCTTTGGGAGCCGGGAGACCCAGTACTTC. The encoded protein is CASSFGSRETQYF.

This clone appeared a single time. The chain recombines TRBV5-5 with TRBJ1-5, with D possibly being TRBD1 (5 bases). Looked up from germline, CDR1 is SGHKS and CDR2 is YYEKEE (reference sequence). The CDR3 has 15 residues. Deletions cut 0 bases from V and 6 bases from J, with 13 bases between. CDR3: CASSLEGHRGQPQHF. CDR3 sequence (DNA): TGTGCCAGCAGCTTGGAAGGTCATAGGGGTCAGCCCCAGCATTTT.

This clone has just a few counts. V is TRBV7-2 and J is TRBJ1-5; 8 bases agree with TRBD1. The length of the CDR3 is 16 residues. V was pared by 2 bases and J by 0 bases, with 3 bases of the junction left unmatched. Germline CDR1 and CDR2: SGHTA and FQGNSA. This CDR3 reads CASSLSTGDSNQPQHF. As DNA, the CDR3 is TGTGCCAGCAGCTTATCGACAGGGGATAGCAATCAGCCCCAGCATTTT.

The CDR3 nucleotides read TGTGCCACCAGTGGCGCCCTATGGGACAGGGCGAACTACGAGCAGTACTTC. It encodes CATSGALWDRANYEQYF. The rearrangement uses TRBV24-1 and TRBJ2-7; TRBD1 matches at 9 bases. The germline V gene has CDR1 KGHDR and CDR2 SFDVKD. There are 17 residues in the CDR3. With 5 bases clipped from V and 3 bases from J, the junction kept 13 bases outside the gene matches.

V gene TRBV5-1 combines with J gene TRBJ2-2, with TRBD2 identical over 7 bases. CDR1 is SGHRS, CDR2 YFSETQ, per germline. The CDR3 contains 14 residues. V lost 4 bases to trimming and J lost 3 bases; unmatched junction nucleotides: 3. CDR3 amino acids: CASSLSGYTGELFF. The CDR3 DNA reads as TGCGCCAGCAGCCTTAGCGGGTACACCGGGGAGCTGTTTTTT.

The gene calls are TRBV7-6 and TRBJ2-7; TRBD1 matches at 7 bases. Germline assignment: CDR1 SGHVS and CDR2 FNYEAQ. Unmatched junction bases numbered 18, after V lost 7 bases and J lost 0 bases. CDR3 size: 18 residues. CDR3 DNA: TGTGCCAGCACCTCAGGGCCTCAGACAGGGATCAGCTCCTACGAGCAGTACTTC. Translated, it gives CASTSGPQTGISSYEQYF.

The gene calls are TRBV6-5 and TRBJ1-1; D unclear. The length of the CDR3 is 10 residues. Germline V CDR1 and CDR2: MNHEY, SVGAGI. V was pared by 4 bases and J by 8 bases, with 5 bases between. The DNA of the CDR3 is TGTGCCAGCAGTTGGGAGGAAGCTTTCTTT. Translation: CASSWEEAFF.

The chain joins TRBV5-6 to TRBJ2-7; 8 nucleotides match TRBD1. The germline gives CDR1 SGHDT, CDR2 YYEEEE. The V segment lost 5 bases and the J segment 7 bases; nucleotides outside the gene matches: 14. The CDR3 loop spans 15 amino acids. CDR3 bases: TGTGCCAGCAGGGTAAACGGACAGGGTACGATGGAGCAGTACTTC. Translated, it gives CASRVNGQGTMEQYF.

The chain joins TRBV5-1 to TRBJ1-5, with TRBD1 matching over 7 bases. There are 15 residues in the CDR3. The germline V gene encodes CDR1 SGHRS and CDR2 YFSETQ. Unmatched junction bases numbered 6, after V lost 0 bases and J lost 6 bases. CDR3 DNA sequence: TGCGCCAGCAGCTTGGAGGGGGCGGGAGGTCAGCCCCAGCATTTT. Translating it yields CASSLEGAGGQPQHF. Full variable domain (remainder filled in from reference TRBV5-1 and TRBJ1-5): KAGVTQTPRYLIKTRGQQVTLSCSPISGHRSVSWYQQTPGQGLQFLFEYFSETQRNKGNFPGRFSGRQFSNSRSEMNVSTLELGDSALYLCASSLEGAGGQPQHFGDGTRLSIL.

This chain connects TRBV3-1 (or the pseudogene TRBV3-2) to TRBJ1-4; no clear D gene. Germline CDR1 reads LGHDT; CDR2 reads YNNKEL (reference sequence). Deletions cut 1 base from V and 10 bases from J, with 10 bases between. The CDR3 is made up of 13 amino acids. CDR3 DNA: TGTGCCAGCAGCCAAGGAGAAAGCCTAAAACTGTTTTTT. It specifies CASSQGESLKLFF.

The chain couples TRBV19 to TRBJ1-1; 8 bases line up with TRBD1. This CDR3 has 18 residues. With V trimmed by 6 bases and J by 0 bases, 15 bases remained unmatched. Germline CDR1 and CDR2: LNHDA and SQIVND (reference sequence). The CDR3 sequence is CASRSLRGTGTLNTEAFF. The CDR3 DNA reads as TGTGCCAGTAGAAGCCTCCGGGGGACAGGCACCTTGAACACTGAAGCTTTCTTT.

The chain is built from TRBV5-1 and TRBJ2-7; TRBD1 matches at 7 bases. Germline V lookup: CDR1 SGHRS, CDR2 YFSETQ. The CDR3 sequence is 14 residues long. The J segment lost 4 bases and the V segment lost 3 bases, leaving 7 bases of the junction unmatched. This chain's CDR3 is CASSSDRALYEQYF. The CDR3 DNA is TGCGCCAGCAGCTCCGACAGGGCGTTATACGAGCAGTACTTC.